Shown below are 29 T cell receptor beta chains from a single sample sequenced in a study of T cells in tuberculosis. Sequencing was performed with immunoSEQ multiplex PCR; in TCRdb, only in-frame clones are kept and a portion is missing. The sample carries around 23,000 clones, approximately 86% recorded once. The time point: new active TB diagnosis, blood taken before or within 7 days of starting treatment. Sequenced material: PBMCs, taken at tuberculosis diagnosis. The source of these receptors is an adult with tuberculosis.

The chain combines TRBV5-8 with TRBJ2-7, with D possibly TRBD1 on 6 matching bases. The CDR3 has 14 residues. Trimming stripped 0 bases from V and 5 bases from J, with 12 bases between. Germline V gene sequence: CDR1 SGHTS, CDR2 YDEGEE. CDR3: CASSLERGYDEQYF. CDR3 DNA sequence: TGTGCCAGCAGCTTGGAGAGGGGGTACGACGAGCAGTACTTC.

This clone was detected once. The V gene is TRBV6-6, the J gene TRBJ2-7, with 7 bases aligning to TRBD2. Germline V CDR1 and CDR2: MNHNY, SVGAGI (reference sequence). Germline trimming cut 5 bases from V and 3 bases from J; bases unmatched to any gene: 7. The CDR3 is made up of 14 amino acids. The CDR3 is CASSRGDRYYEQYF. The DNA of the CDR3 is TGTGCCAGCAGTCGGGGGGACCGATACTACGAGCAGTACTTC.

The chain carries TRBV7-2 and TRBJ1-5, with TRBD1 matching over 7 bases. Germline loops: CDR1 SGHTA, CDR2 FQGNSA. The length of the CDR3 is 13 residues. After removal of 7 bases from V and 6 bases from J, the junction contained 6 bases not matched to a gene. The CDR3 protein is CASTQGGGQPQHF. The CDR3 DNA reads TGTGCCAGCACCCAGGGGGGAGGTCAGCCCCAGCATTTT.

The J gene is TRBJ1-1, the V gene TRBV10-3; 9 bases are shared with TRBD1. Germline values: CDR1 ENHRY, CDR2 SYGVKD. The CDR3 has 17 residues. J was trimmed by 0 bases and V by 3 bases; bases with no gene match: 8. The CDR3 spells CAISDPDRGQLNTEAFF. CDR3 in DNA: TGTGCCATCAGTGACCCGGACAGGGGCCAATTGAACACTGAAGCTTTCTTT.

The chain couples TRBV28 to TRBJ2-2; TRBD1 agrees at 9 bases. CDR1 MDHEN and CDR2 SYDVKM come from the germline V gene. The CDR3 is 16 residues long. V gave up 7 bases and J gave up 3 bases; unmatched junction bases: 9. The CDR3 sequence: CASTLPGTGYTGELFF. Here the CDR3 DNA reads TGTGCCAGCACCCTCCCCGGGACAGGGTACACCGGGGAGCTGTTTTTT.

The chain employs TRBV21-1 and TRBJ1-5; the table assigns TRBD1, which was not confirmed against the DNA. TRBV21-1 is a known pseudogene. The CDR3 is made up of 19 amino acids. CDR3 in amino acids: CASSITRGGWSAGNQPQHF. As DNA, the CDR3 is TGTGCCAGCAGCATAACGAGAGGGGGCTGGAGTGCGGGCAATCAGCCCCAGCATTTT.

This rearrangement joins TRBV10-3 to TRBJ2-7, with a weak D call TRBD1 (6 bases). V was shortened by 6 bases and J by 0 bases, with 6 bases between the two germline ends. The CDR3 has 12 residues. Germline CDR1 reads ENHRY; CDR2 reads SYGVKD. This CDR3 reads CAIRDSSYEQYF. The CDR3, as DNA: TGTGCCATCAGGGACAGCTCCTACGAGCAGTACTTC.

This clone was observed once. The chain uses TRBV28 and TRBJ2-7, with TRBD2 matching over 9 bases. With 3 bases clipped from V and 5 bases from J, the junction kept 11 bases outside the gene matches. The CDR3 covers 16 residues. Germline V gene sequence: CDR1 MDHEN, CDR2 SYDVKM. The CDR3 spells CASSLIRREGRHEQYF. The CDR3 DNA sequence: TGTGCCAGCAGTTTGATAAGGCGGGAGGGCCGGCACGAGCAGTACTTC.

This chain's CDR3 is CASSYIATSSYEQYF. The CDR3 DNA sequence: TGTGCCAGCAGCTACATAGCGACGAGCTCCTACGAGCAGTACTTC. The rearrangement uses TRBV7-3 and TRBJ2-7; possible D gene TRBD2, 5 bases. V dropped 4 bases and J dropped 0 bases, with 13 bases sitting between them. CDR3 length equals 15 residues. The V gene's germline CDR1 is SGHTA and CDR2 FQGTGA.

The chain carries TRBV30 and TRBJ2-3; 7 bases are a match to TRBD2. V shed 7 bases, J shed 1 base, and the junction held 8 bases outside the gene matches. Germline V CDR1 and CDR2: GTSNPN, SVGIG (reference sequence). The CDR3 extends over 14 amino acids. The CDR3 DNA is TGTGCCTCAAGTGAACGGGGGGGCACAGATACGCAGTATTTT. Translating it yields CASSERGGTDTQYF.

The CDR3 sequence: CASSDGNSGNTIYF. The CDR3 DNA reads TGTGCCAGCAGTGACGGGAACTCTGGAAACACCATATATTTT. The chain combines TRBV25-1 with TRBJ1-3; D gene uncertain. The CDR3 loop spans 14 amino acids. Trimming stripped 3 bases from V and 0 bases from J, with 6 bases between. The germline V gene encodes CDR1 MGHDK and CDR2 SYGVNS.

V gene TRBV9 combines with J gene TRBJ2-2; 7 bases match TRBD1. Per the germline V gene, CDR1 is SGDLS and CDR2 is YYNGEE. The J segment lost 4 bases and the V segment lost 0 bases, leaving 9 bases of the junction unmatched. CDR3 length: 17 amino acids. The CDR3 bases are TGTGCCAGCAGCGTAGCTTCACCCTCAGGGGGCACCGGGGAGCTGTTTTTT. Translated: CASSVASPSGGTGELFF. Drawing the rest from reference TRBV9 and TRBJ2-2, the complete variable domain is DSGVTQTPKHLITATGQRVTLRCSPRSGDLSVYWYQQSLDQGLQFLIQYYNGEERAKGNILERFSAQQFPDLHSELNLSSLELGDSALYFCASSVASPSGGTGELFFGEGSRLTVL.

This chain links TRBV6-6 with TRBJ1-5; D gene ambiguous. Trimming stripped 6 bases from V and 0 bases from J, with 12 bases between. This CDR3 has 15 amino acids. Germline-derived CDR1 and CDR2 are MNHNY and SVGAGI (reference sequence). The CDR3 reads CASRTPGDSNQPQHF. The CDR3 DNA sequence: TGTGCCAGCAGAACCCCGGGAGATAGCAATCAGCCCCAGCATTTT.

The chain joins TRBV7-3 to TRBJ2-1; TRBD2 aligns across 8 bases. The CDR3 contains 14 residues. Germline trimming cut 4 bases from V and 1 base from J; bases unmatched to any gene: 0. Germline V gene data show CDR1 as SGHTA and CDR2 as FQGTGA. The CDR3 loop is CASSSSGSYNEQFF. In nucleotides, the CDR3 is TGTGCCAGCAGCTCTAGCGGGTCCTACAATGAGCAGTTCTTC.

The J gene is TRBJ2-7, the V gene TRBV7-2; 10 nucleotides agree with TRBD1. Trimming took 4 bases from V and 9 from J; bases not matched to a gene: 6. The germline V gene has CDR1 SGHTA and CDR2 FQGNSA. This CDR3 is 13 amino acids long. CDR3 coding DNA: TGTGCCAGCAGCTCCGGGACAGGGGTTCCGCAGTACTTC. Residues: CASSSGTGVPQYF.

This clone was seen just once. This chain joins TRBV18 and TRBJ1-2; unclear D gene. The CDR3 covers 19 residues. Germline V gene data show CDR1 as KGHSH and CDR2 as LQKENI. V was pared by 0 bases and J by 0 bases, with 20 bases between. CDR3 in amino acids: CASSPPTSTAAGANYGYTF. CDR3 nucleotide sequence: TGTGCCAGCTCACCACCTACTTCGACGGCGGCCGGAGCTAACTATGGCTACACCTTC.

The CDR3 sequence: CAISLATGASTEAFF. The CDR3 coding sequence is TGTGCCATCAGCCTTGCAACAGGGGCTTCCACTGAAGCTTTCTTT. The chain is built from TRBV10-3 and TRBJ1-1, with 7 bases identical to TRBD1. V shed 6 bases, J shed 4 bases, and the junction held 11 bases outside the gene matches. CDR3 length: 15 amino acids. CDR1 and CDR2 (germline): ENHRY, SYGVKD.

V and J are TRBV15 and TRBJ1-4; D is undetermined. V was cut by 0 bases and J by 4 bases, with 6 bases left in between. Germline CDR1 reads LNHNV; CDR2 reads YYDKDF (reference sequence). The CDR3 extends over 14 amino acids. CDR3 amino acids: CATSRDLLNEKLFF. The CDR3 nucleotides read TGTGCCACCAGCAGAGACTTACTTAATGAAAAACTGTTTTTT.

The chain has TRBV2 and TRBJ2-1, with 10 bases aligning to TRBD2. CDR3 size: 15 residues. J was trimmed by 6 bases and V by 3 bases; bases with no gene match: 5. Germline V gives CDR1 SNHLY, CDR2 FYNNEI. The CDR3 bases are TGTGCCAGCAGTGAGGGGCTAGCGGGAGTCAATGAGCAGTTCTTC. Encoded protein: CASSEGLAGVNEQFF. The full variable domain, completed using reference TRBV2 and TRBJ2-1, is EPEVTQTPSHQVTQMGQEVILRCVPISNHLYFYWYRQILGQKVEFLVSFYNNEISEKSEIFDDQFSVERPDGSNFTLKIRSTKLEDSAMYFCASSEGLAGVNEQFFGPGTRLTVL.

The rearrangement links TRBV6-4 to TRBJ2-3; no firm D call. Trimming took off 2 bases at V and 2 bases at J, with 5 bases between the two ends. CDR1 MRHNA and CDR2 SNTAGT come from the germline V gene. This CDR3 has 13 residues. The CDR3 region has the DNA TGTGCCAGCAGTGACCCTTTCACAGATACGCAGTATTTT. Encoded protein: CASSDPFTDTQYF.

This clone turned up a few times. The same CDR3 is also encoded by other DNA sequences in this sample. The rearrangement uses TRBV19 and TRBJ2-1; 13 bases fit TRBD2. From germline, CDR1 is LNHDA and CDR2 SQIVND (reference sequence). With 5 bases clipped from V and 4 bases from J, the junction kept 5 bases outside the gene matches. The CDR3 runs 16 residues. CDR3 loop: CASSSRTSGRYNEQFF. CDR3 bases: TGTGCCAGTAGTTCCCGGACTAGCGGGAGATACAATGAGCAGTTCTTC.

The V gene is TRBV5-1, the J gene TRBJ1-2; D is possibly TRBD1 (6 bases). The CDR3 has 16 residues. The germline V and J ends were trimmed by 0 bases and 8 bases, with 20 bases remaining between them. Germline assignment: CDR1 SGHRS and CDR2 YFSETQ. The CDR3 is CASSLGPGMLRGGYTF. The CDR3 nucleotides are TGCGCCAGCAGCTTGGGACCAGGGATGTTGAGGGGGGGCTACACCTTC.

V is TRBV7-9 and J is TRBJ1-6; 8 nucleotides align to TRBD1. Trimming at V came to 4 bases and at J to 6 bases, leaving 2 bases not matched to a gene. From germline, CDR1 is SEHNR and CDR2 FQNEAQ (reference sequence). The CDR3 sequence is 14 residues long. The CDR3, as DNA: TGTGCCAGCAGCTCCGGACAGGGTAATTCACCCCTCCACTTT. It encodes CASSSGQGNSPLHF. Full variable domain (rest looked up from reference TRBV7-9 and TRBJ1-6): DTGVSQNPRHKITKRGQNVTFRCDPISEHNRLYWYRQTLGQGPEFLTYFQNEAQLEKSRLLSDRFSAERPKGSFSTLEIQRTEQGDSAMYLCASSSGQGNSPLHFGNGTRLTVT.

The CDR3 nucleotides are TGTGCCAGCAGGGGGGAAAAGGGGGTTGAGCCCCAGCATTTT. Amino acid sequence: CASRGEKGVEPQHF. The V gene is TRBV2, the J gene TRBJ1-5, with D tentatively TRBD1 (6 bases). The CDR3 contains 14 residues. CDR1 and CDR2 from the germline V gene are SNHLY and FYNNEI. Trimming took 6 bases from V and 8 from J, leaving 17 bases between them.

This chain uses TRBV30 with TRBJ2-7; 8 nucleotides align to TRBD1. With V trimmed by 7 bases and J by 2 bases, 4 bases remained unmatched. There are 12 residues in the CDR3. Germline CDR1 GTSNPN, CDR2 SVGIG (reference sequence). CDR3 sequence (DNA): TGTGCCTTCACGGGACAGGCCTACGAGCAGTACTTC. Translating it yields CAFTGQAYEQYF.

The V and J genes are TRBV6-5 and TRBJ2-1, with a possible D match to TRBD2 (6 bases). Germline-derived CDR1 and CDR2 are MNHEY and SVGAGI. The CDR3 contains 14 residues. V was shortened by 2 bases and J by 5 bases, with 10 bases between the two germline ends. The DNA of the CDR3 is TGTGCCAGCAGTTACATCTCGGGGGACAATGAGCAGTTCTTC. Translating it yields CASSYISGDNEQFF.

CDR3 DNA: TGTGCCAGCAGCCAGACCCTTACAGGCTCCCTTTACTATGGCTACACCTTC. Its protein is CASSQTLTGSLYYGYTF. The rearrangement links TRBV14 to TRBJ1-2; TRBD1 is a possible D gene (5 bases). Germline assignment: CDR1 SGHDN and CDR2 FVKESK. The CDR3 has 17 residues. V was shortened by 3 bases and J by 3 bases, with 20 bases between the two germline ends.

J is TRBJ1-5 and V is TRBV6-6; D is uncertain. Germline V gene sequence: CDR1 MNHNY, CDR2 SVGAGI (reference sequence). The V end was cut by 8 bases, the J end by 2 bases, with 7 bases between. The CDR3 length is 12 residues. The chain's CDR3 is CASFTGNQPQHF. For the CDR3, the DNA is TGTGCCAGCTTCACAGGCAATCAGCCCCAGCATTTT.

The chain employs TRBV5-1 and TRBJ2-2; 10 bases fit TRBD1. The CDR3 extends over 16 amino acids. V was pared by 4 bases and J by 5 bases, with 8 bases of the junction left unmatched. CDR1 and CDR2 from the germline V gene are SGHRS and YFSETQ. The CDR3 loop is CASSLNRQGATGELFF. The CDR3 nucleotides are TGCGCCAGCAGCCTAAATAGACAGGGGGCGACCGGGGAGCTGTTTTTT.